These 5 T cell receptor beta chains originate from one sample sequenced in a study of blood T cell repertoires in COVID-19. Here immunoSEQ multiplex PCR was the method, and the copy in TCRdb shows in-frame clones only, minus some. The sample records about 62,000 clones, approximately 80% being singletons. Sequencing was carried out using peripheral blood. These receptors were obtained from a man in his sixties with acute or convalescent COVID-19.

The chain employs TRBV19 and TRBJ2-7; perhaps TRBD2 as D (6 bases). Germline V gene lookup returns CDR1 LNHDA and CDR2 SQIVND (reference sequence). The CDR3 runs 14 residues. V lost 5 bases to trimming and J lost 5 bases, with 16 bases between them. In nucleotides, the CDR3 is TGTGCCAGTAGTCCCCCAGGAGGGATCCACGAGCAGTACTTC. Amino acids: CASSPPGGIHEQYF.

The chain couples TRBV29-1 to TRBJ1-2, with 9 bases identical to TRBD1. CDR1 SQVTM and CDR2 ANQGSEA come from the germline V gene. The CDR3 loop spans 12 amino acids. The junction had 3 bases not matched to a gene; V was cut back by 6 bases and J by 4 bases. As DNA, the CDR3 is TGCAGCGTGGGACAGGGACTCTATGGCTACACCTTC. It yields the protein CSVGQGLYGYTF.

The rearrangement joins TRBV24-1 to TRBJ1-2; 11 bases agree with TRBD1. This CDR3 comprises 13 residues. The trim removed 9 bases at V and 8 bases at J, leaving 7 bases unmatched. The V gene's germline CDR1 is KGHDR and CDR2 SFDVKD. The CDR3 reads CATWDRGSGGYTF. As DNA, the CDR3 is TGTGCCACCTGGGACAGGGGGTCGGGCGGCTACACCTTC.

The CDR3 loop reads CASSLVGTGWGEQFF. CDR3 coding DNA: TGCGCCAGCAGCTTGGTGGGGACAGGGTGGGGTGAGCAGTTCTTC. V gene TRBV5-1 combines with J gene TRBJ2-1; the match to TRBD1 covers 9 bases. Trimming removed 0 bases from V and 9 bases from J; junction bases left unmatched: 7. Germline V gene lookup returns CDR1 SGHRS and CDR2 YFSETQ. The CDR3 runs to 15 residues.

The chain combines TRBV5-1 with TRBJ2-2; 7 bases fit TRBD2. V trimming: 4 bases; J trimming: 9 bases; junction bases outside the gene matches: 15. In germline, CDR1 is SGHRS, CDR2 YFSETQ. The CDR3 covers 16 residues. The chain's CDR3 is CASSLRPAGEGRELFF. CDR3 coding DNA: TGCGCCAGCAGCCTAAGGCCGGCGGGAGAAGGCCGGGAGCTGTTTTTT.